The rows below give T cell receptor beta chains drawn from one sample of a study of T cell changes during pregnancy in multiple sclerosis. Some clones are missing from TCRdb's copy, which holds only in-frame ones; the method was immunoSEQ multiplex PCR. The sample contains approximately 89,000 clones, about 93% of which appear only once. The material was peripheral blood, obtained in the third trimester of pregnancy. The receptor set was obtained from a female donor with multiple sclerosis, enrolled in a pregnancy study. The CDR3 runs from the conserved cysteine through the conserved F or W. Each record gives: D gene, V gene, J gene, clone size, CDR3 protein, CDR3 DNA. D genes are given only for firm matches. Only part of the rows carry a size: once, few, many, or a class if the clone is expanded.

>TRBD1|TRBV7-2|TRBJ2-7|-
CASSLQKGQGARGTYEQYF
TGTGCCAGCAGCTTACAAAAGGGACAGGGGGCACGAGGAACCTACGAGCAGTACTTC
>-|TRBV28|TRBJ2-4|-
CASSSGTDPVAKNIQYF
TGTGCCAGCAGTTCGGGGACTGATCCCGTAGCCAAAAACATTCAGTACTTC
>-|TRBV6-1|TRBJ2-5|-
CASGPGPSQETQYF
TGTGCCAGCGGCCCAGGGCCATCCCAAGAGACCCAGTACTTC
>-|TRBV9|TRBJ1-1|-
CASSVGQGIGTEAFF
TGTGCCAGCAGCGTAGGTCAGGGGATCGGCACTGAAGCTTTCTTT
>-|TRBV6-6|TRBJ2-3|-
CASSPRTASTDTQYF
TGTGCCAGCAGCCCTAGGACTGCCAGCACAGATACGCAGTATTTT
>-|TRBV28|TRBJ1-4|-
CASSLGGGTSNEKLFF
TGTGCCAGCAGTTTGGGAGGCGGGACGTCTAATGAAAAACTGTTTTTT
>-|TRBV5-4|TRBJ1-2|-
CASSSEVLSYGYTF
TGTGCCAGCAGCTCGGAGGTCCTTTCCTATGGCTACACCTTC
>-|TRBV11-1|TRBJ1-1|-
CASSKRGSGARSSFEAFF
TGTGCCAGCAGCAAAAGAGGGTCAGGGGCGAGGTCCAGCTTTGAAGCTTTCTTT
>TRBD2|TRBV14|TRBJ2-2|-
CASSRSGTGGTGELFF
TGTGCCAGCAGCCGATCCGGGACGGGAGGAACCGGGGAGCTGTTTTTT
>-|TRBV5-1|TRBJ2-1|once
CASSPSAGYNEQFF
TGCGCCAGCAGCCCGAGTGCAGGGTACAATGAGCAGTTCTTC
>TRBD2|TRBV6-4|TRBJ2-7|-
CASTRGRDAAYEQYF
TGTGCCAGCACCCGAGGGAGGGATGCAGCCTACGAGCAGTACTTC
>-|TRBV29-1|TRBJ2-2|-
CSVEAVMRQGTGELFF
TGCAGCGTTGAAGCGGTAATGCGGCAGGGGACCGGGGAGCTGTTTTTT
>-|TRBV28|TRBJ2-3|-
CASSFSGSRGSTDTQYF
TGTGCCAGCAGTTTTTCCGGCTCCAGGGGAAGCACAGATACGCAGTATTTT
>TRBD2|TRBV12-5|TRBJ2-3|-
CASGLVQELAGVTDTQYF
TGTGCTAGTGGTTTGGTACAGGAACTAGCGGGAGTCACAGATACGCAGTATTTT
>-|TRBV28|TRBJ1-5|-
CASSRPQGLGNQPQHF
TGTGCCAGCAGTCGCCCCCAGGGCCTGGGGAATCAGCCCCAGCATTTT
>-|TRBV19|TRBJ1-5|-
CASSSGQPQHF
TGTGCCAGTAGCTCGGGTCAGCCCCAGCATTTT
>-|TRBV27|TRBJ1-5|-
CASSLLAGSQPQHF
TGTGCCAGCAGTTTGTTAGCGGGGAGTCAGCCCCAGCATTTT
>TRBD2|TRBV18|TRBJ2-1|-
CASSLKTSSNYNEQFF
TGTGCCAGCTCACTCAAGACTAGCAGTAACTACAATGAGCAGTTCTTC
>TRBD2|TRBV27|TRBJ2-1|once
CASSSRLAPYNEQFF
TGTGCCAGCAGTTCCCGACTAGCCCCCTACAATGAGCAGTTCTTC